Many counts were recorded for the clone carrying this TCR beta chain. The V and J ends lost 5 bases and 7 bases respectively, with 11 bases between them. The CDR3 consists of 13 residues. Germline CDR1 MNHEY, CDR2 SMNVEV (reference sequence). The sample comes from a study of regulatory T cells in long-lasting Graves disease. Documented time point: persistent/refractory GD, antithyroid drugs over 5 years with positive TRAb. Isolated PBMC RNA provided the starting material for the TCR library. HTBI primers from iRepertoire and Arm-PCR of CDR3 regions yielded the TCR beta libraries. TCRdb redid the calling of the multiplex PCR reads with MiXCR, one entry per CDR3 protein. The table shows roughly 490,000 distinct CDR3 sequences, with around a fifth occurring only once.

The TCR was taken from a female donor with Graves disease. This chain connects TRBV27 to TRBJ1-4; no clear D gene. This material consisted of peripheral blood mononuclear cells (PBMCs), taken when the disease was refractory, from a patient treated with antithyroid drugs. The CDR3 DNA is TGTGCCAGCAGTCGATTTGGACCTGAAAAACTGTTTTTT. This sequence encodes CASSRFGPEKLFF.